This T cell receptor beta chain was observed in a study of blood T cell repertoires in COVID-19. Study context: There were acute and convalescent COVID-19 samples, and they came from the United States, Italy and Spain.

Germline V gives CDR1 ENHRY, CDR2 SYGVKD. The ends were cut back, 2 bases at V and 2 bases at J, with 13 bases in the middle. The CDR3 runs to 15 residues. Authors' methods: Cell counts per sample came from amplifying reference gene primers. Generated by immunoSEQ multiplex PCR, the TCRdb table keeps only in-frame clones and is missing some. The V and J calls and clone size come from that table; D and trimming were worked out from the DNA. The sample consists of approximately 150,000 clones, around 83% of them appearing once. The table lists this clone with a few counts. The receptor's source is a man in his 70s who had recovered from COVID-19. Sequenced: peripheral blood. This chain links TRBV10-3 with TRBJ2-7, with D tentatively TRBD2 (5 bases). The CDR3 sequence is CAISERLRAPYEQYF. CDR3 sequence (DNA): TGTGCCATCAGTGAGCGGCTGCGGGCGCCCTACGAGCAGTACTTC.